This T cell receptor beta chain was identified during a study of cytomegalovirus exposure and HLA in healthy donors. Overall study results and limits: Published work reported that the classifier diagnosed cytomegalovirus status with high specificity and sensitivity. CMV serostatus alone was available as immune exposure information. Cytomegalovirus association was listed for about 180 TCR beta chains. Analyzed later, most CMV-associated TCR beta chains appeared HLA-restricted.

As for this clone: Its antigen remains unidentified. The same CDR3 arises from other DNA sequences in this sample as well.

Germline CDR1 is MNHEY and CDR2 is SVGAGI. This CDR3 spans 14 amino acids. The V gene lost 0 bases and the J gene lost 1 base, with 6 bases spanning the gap. PCR was performed using 60 Vbeta and 13 Jbeta primers. The repertoire was sequenced with immunoSEQ multiplex PCR; TCRdb's copy has only in-frame clones and lacks some. This table has 85,000 to 120,000 clones, more than 65% appearing once. Sequenced material: PBMCs. The rearrangement uses TRBV6-5 and TRBJ1-1; D not resolved. The source is a boy aged 10-17 years in good health and CMV-seronegative. CDR3 nucleotides: TGTGCCAGCAGTTACTCGACGGGGAACACTGAAGCTTTCTTT. This translates into CASSYSTGNTEAFF.